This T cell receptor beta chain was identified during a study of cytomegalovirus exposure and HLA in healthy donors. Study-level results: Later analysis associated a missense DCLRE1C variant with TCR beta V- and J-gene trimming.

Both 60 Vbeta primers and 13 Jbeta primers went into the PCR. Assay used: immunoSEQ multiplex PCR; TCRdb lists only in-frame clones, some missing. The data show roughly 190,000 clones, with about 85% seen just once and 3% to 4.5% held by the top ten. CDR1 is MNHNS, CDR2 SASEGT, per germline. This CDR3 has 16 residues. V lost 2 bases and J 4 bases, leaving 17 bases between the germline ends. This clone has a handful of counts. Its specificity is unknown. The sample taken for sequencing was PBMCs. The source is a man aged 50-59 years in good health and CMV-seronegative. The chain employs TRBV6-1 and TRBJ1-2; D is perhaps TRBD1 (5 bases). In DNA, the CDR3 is TGTGCCAGCAGTGAATACTTTCAGGGATCAGTCTATGGCTACACCTTC. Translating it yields CASSEYFQGSVYGYTF.